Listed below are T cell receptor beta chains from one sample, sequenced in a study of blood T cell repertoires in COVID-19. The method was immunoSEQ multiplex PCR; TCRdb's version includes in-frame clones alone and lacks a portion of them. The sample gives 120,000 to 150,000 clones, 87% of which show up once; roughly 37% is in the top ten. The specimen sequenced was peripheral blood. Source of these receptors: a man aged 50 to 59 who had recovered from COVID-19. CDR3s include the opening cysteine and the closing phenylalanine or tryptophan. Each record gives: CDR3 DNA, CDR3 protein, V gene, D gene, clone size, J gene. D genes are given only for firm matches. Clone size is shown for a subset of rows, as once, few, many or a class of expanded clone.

cdr3_nt: TGTGCCAGCAGGGATCAGGTTTACGAGCAGTACTTC; cdr3_aa: CASRDQVYEQYF; v_call: TRBV6-5; d_call: .; clone_size: .; j_call: TRBJ2-7
cdr3_nt: TGTGCCAGCAGCTCACTAGCGGGGGGGGTAGATACGCAGTATTTT; cdr3_aa: CASSSLAGGVDTQYF; v_call: TRBV7-2; d_call: TRBD2; clone_size: .; j_call: TRBJ2-3
cdr3_nt: TGTGCCAGTACCCCACCGGAGGTCCACACAGATACGCAGTATTTT; cdr3_aa: CASTPPEVHTDTQYF; v_call: TRBV19; d_call: .; clone_size: .; j_call: TRBJ2-3
cdr3_nt: TGTGCCAGCAGCCCTTTCTTGGATACGCAGTATTTT; cdr3_aa: CASSPFLDTQYF; v_call: TRBV12-3/TRBV12-4; d_call: .; clone_size: .; j_call: TRBJ2-3
cdr3_nt: TGCAGCGCCAGAGACAGGGTTCAAGAGACCCAGTACTTC; cdr3_aa: CSARDRVQETQYF; v_call: TRBV29-1; d_call: TRBD1; clone_size: few; j_call: TRBJ2-5
cdr3_nt: TGTGCCAGCAGTGGCAGCTCTGGAAACACCATATATTTT; cdr3_aa: CASSGSSGNTIYF; v_call: TRBV7-9; d_call: .; clone_size: .; j_call: TRBJ1-3
cdr3_nt: TGCGCCAGCAGCCAGGGACTAGGGGTCCTCTACGAGCAGTACTTC; cdr3_aa: CASSQGLGVLYEQYF; v_call: TRBV4-1; d_call: TRBD2; clone_size: once; j_call: TRBJ2-7
cdr3_nt: TGCAGCGTTGAGGAAGGACAGGGGATGAGCTACGAGCAGTACTTC; cdr3_aa: CSVEEGQGMSYEQYF; v_call: TRBV29-1; d_call: TRBD1; clone_size: .; j_call: TRBJ2-7
cdr3_nt: TGTGCCAGCAGCCAGACAGGGGCGGTGGAGACCCAGTACTTC; cdr3_aa: CASSQTGAVETQYF; v_call: TRBV9; d_call: TRBD1; clone_size: .; j_call: TRBJ2-5
cdr3_nt: TGTGCCAGTAGTGCGGACAGGGTGGGTGAAGCTTTCTTT; cdr3_aa: CASSADRVGEAFF; v_call: TRBV19; d_call: TRBD1; clone_size: .; j_call: TRBJ1-1
cdr3_nt: TGTGCCAGCAGTTTACTCGGGCAGGGCGAGCAGTACTTC; cdr3_aa: CASSLLGQGEQYF; v_call: TRBV12-3/TRBV12-4; d_call: .; clone_size: .; j_call: TRBJ2-7
cdr3_nt: TGTGCCAGCTCACCAGAGAGAATGACAGGAGCAACTGAAGCTTTCTTT; cdr3_aa: CASSPERMTGATEAFF; v_call: TRBV18; d_call: .; clone_size: .; j_call: TRBJ1-1
cdr3_nt: TGTGCCAGCAGTTACGGGACAGGGGCAGATACGCAGTATTTT; cdr3_aa: CASSYGTGADTQYF; v_call: TRBV6-5; d_call: TRBD1; clone_size: .; j_call: TRBJ2-3
cdr3_nt: TGTGCCAGCAGTGATGGGAGGTACAGAGAACCGGATACGCAGTATTTT; cdr3_aa: CASSDGRYREPDTQYF; v_call: TRBV6-1; d_call: .; clone_size: .; j_call: TRBJ2-3
cdr3_nt: TGTGCCAGCTCACTGGAGGGGGAGGGTTATTCACCCCTCCACTTT; cdr3_aa: CASSLEGEGYSPLHF; v_call: TRBV18; d_call: .; clone_size: .; j_call: TRBJ1-6
cdr3_nt: TGCGCCAGCAGCGCAGAACAGGGCCGCACTGAAGCTTTCTTT; cdr3_aa: CASSAEQGRTEAFF; v_call: TRBV5-1; d_call: .; clone_size: .; j_call: TRBJ1-1
cdr3_nt: TGTGCCAGTAGTAACCTCCCTGGGCAGAATGATGAAAAACTGTTTTTT; cdr3_aa: CASSNLPGQNDEKLFF; v_call: TRBV19; d_call: .; clone_size: .; j_call: TRBJ1-4
cdr3_nt: TGTGCCAGCAGCCCCCGAACGGGGACAACCACCGGGGAGCTGTTTTTT; cdr3_aa: CASSPRTGTTTGELFF; v_call: TRBV9; d_call: .; clone_size: .; j_call: TRBJ2-2
cdr3_nt: TGTGCCAGCAGCCAAGATTCAGCGGGGCTTGGGGGCTACACCTTC; cdr3_aa: CASSQDSAGLGGYTF; v_call: TRBV3-1/TRBV3-2; d_call: .; clone_size: .; j_call: TRBJ1-2
cdr3_nt: TGCAGTGCTGAACTTTACAATGAGCAGTTCTTC; cdr3_aa: CSAELYNEQFF; v_call: TRBV20-1; d_call: .; clone_size: few; j_call: TRBJ2-1
cdr3_nt: TGTGCCATCAGTGAGGGAACAGGGGATCAGCCCCAGCATTTT; cdr3_aa: CAISEGTGDQPQHF; v_call: TRBV10-3; d_call: TRBD1; clone_size: .; j_call: TRBJ1-5
cdr3_nt: TGTGCCAGCAGCGTAGGGGCAGGGCTTAATGAAAAACTGTTTTTT; cdr3_aa: CASSVGAGLNEKLFF; v_call: TRBV9; d_call: .; clone_size: .; j_call: TRBJ1-4
cdr3_nt: TGTGCCAGCAGTTCCACGGGACAGGGGATTGTTACGCAGTATTTT; cdr3_aa: CASSSTGQGIVTQYF; v_call: TRBV6-5; d_call: TRBD1; clone_size: .; j_call: TRBJ2-3
cdr3_nt: TGTGCCAGCAGGCCCCCGGGACAGGGGGACACCGGGGAGCTGTTTTTT; cdr3_aa: CASRPPGQGDTGELFF; v_call: TRBV2; d_call: TRBD1; clone_size: .; j_call: TRBJ2-2
cdr3_nt: TGTGCCAGCAGCCTGACGGGGGAAACCAGCACAGATACGCAGTATTTT; cdr3_aa: CASSLTGETSTDTQYF; v_call: TRBV3-1/TRBV3-2; d_call: .; clone_size: .; j_call: TRBJ2-3
cdr3_nt: TGTGCCAGCAGCTTGGACGAAGTCCAGGGCCGATACGAGCAGTACTTC; cdr3_aa: CASSLDEVQGRYEQYF; v_call: TRBV5-5; d_call: .; clone_size: .; j_call: TRBJ2-7
cdr3_nt: TGTGCCAGTAGAACAGGGTATAGGGGTAGCAATCAGCCCCAGCATTTT; cdr3_aa: CASRTGYRGSNQPQHF; v_call: TRBV19; d_call: .; clone_size: once; j_call: TRBJ1-5
cdr3_nt: TGTGCCAGCAGTTACTCACACCCCTCCTACGAGCAGTACTTC; cdr3_aa: CASSYSHPSYEQYF; v_call: TRBV6-5; d_call: .; clone_size: .; j_call: TRBJ2-7
cdr3_nt: TGTGCCTGGATAGACAGGGAGGTCACTGAAGCTTTCTTT; cdr3_aa: CAWIDREVTEAFF; v_call: TRBV30; d_call: TRBD1; clone_size: .; j_call: TRBJ1-1
cdr3_nt: TGTGCCAGCAGCTTGAGTAGCGGGGGGGCCACCGGGGAGCTGTTTTTT; cdr3_aa: CASSLSSGGATGELFF; v_call: TRBV7-2; d_call: TRBD2; clone_size: once; j_call: TRBJ2-2
cdr3_nt: TGTGCCAGCAGTTTGGGTGCGGGGGCTAACTATGGCTACACCTTC; cdr3_aa: CASSLGAGANYGYTF; v_call: TRBV28; d_call: .; clone_size: .; j_call: TRBJ1-2
cdr3_nt: TGTGCCAGCTCACCCGGACAGGGGGAGGCAGATACGCAGTATTTT; cdr3_aa: CASSPGQGEADTQYF; v_call: TRBV18; d_call: TRBD1; clone_size: .; j_call: TRBJ2-3
cdr3_nt: TGCGCCAGCAGCTTGGTTGTGTCATACAATGAGCAGTTCTTC; cdr3_aa: CASSLVVSYNEQFF; v_call: TRBV5-1; d_call: .; clone_size: .; j_call: TRBJ2-1
cdr3_nt: TGCGCCAGCAGCTCCCTCGGGGGAAACTATGGCTACACCTTC; cdr3_aa: CASSSLGGNYGYTF; v_call: TRBV5-1; d_call: .; clone_size: .; j_call: TRBJ1-2
cdr3_nt: TGTGCCAGCAGTCACCCGACAGGGCGCGCCTACAATGAGCAGTTCTTC; cdr3_aa: CASSHPTGRAYNEQFF; v_call: TRBV11-3; d_call: TRBD1; clone_size: .; j_call: TRBJ2-1